This is a list of T cell receptor beta chains from one sample in a study of cytomegalovirus exposure and HLA in healthy donors. The data were produced by immunoSEQ multiplex PCR, yet TCRdb's version contains in-frame clones alone and is incomplete. The table records under 200,000 clones, around three quarters of them present only once. The specimen was PBMCs. These receptors all come from a woman under 40 in good health and CMV-seropositive. Each CDR3 is given with its conserved first and last residue. The D gene is left open where the match is weak. Size is omitted from some rows. Given values are once, few, many or a class for expanded clones.

TRBJ2-1 . . TRBV6-5 TGTGCCAGCAGTTACGCGTCGGGTTACACCAATGAGCAGTTCTTC CASSYASGYTNEQFF
TRBJ1-5 . TRBD1 TRBV2 TGTGCCAGCAGTGGGGACAGGGATAGCAATCAGCCCCAGCATTTT CASSGDRDSNQPQHF
TRBJ2-1 . TRBD2 TRBV10-3 TGTGCCATCAGTGAGCGGACTAGTTCGGATGAGCAGTTCTTC CAISERTSSDEQFF
TRBJ2-7 . . TRBV7-9 TGTGCCAGCAGCTTACCCCCAGGGGTAAACGACGAGCAGTACTTC CASSLPPGVNDEQYF
TRBJ1-2 . TRBD1 TRBV6-5 TGTGCCAGCAGGGACAGGGGGCGAATTGGGACTGGCTACACCTTC CASRDRGRIGTGYTF
TRBJ2-3 . TRBD1 TRBV14 TGTGCCAGCAGCCCATGGACAGGGACACAGCAGGATACGCAGTATTTT CASSPWTGTQQDTQYF
TRBJ1-1 . . TRBV4-3 TGCGCCAGCAGCCAAACCACAGAGAACACTGAAGCTTTCTTT CASSQTTENTEAFF
TRBJ1-6 . . TRBV5-8 TGTGCCAGCAGCCGTACAGGGAATTCACCCCTCCACTTT CASSRTGNSPLHF
TRBJ2-1 . TRBD2 TRBV7-2 TGTGCCAGCAGCCCGGGACTAGCGGGGGGGCAGTTCTTC CASSPGLAGGQFF
TRBJ2-1 . TRBD2 TRBV6-4 TGTGCCAGCAGCCGGCGGGAGGATGTCGATGAGCAGTTCTTC CASSRREDVDEQFF
TRBJ2-7 . . TRBV7-2 TGTGCCAGCAGCCCAAGCGGGTCCCACGAGCAGTACTTC CASSPSGSHEQYF
TRBJ2-6 . . TRBV11-3 TGTGCCAGCAGCGGGGGGTGGGGCTCTGGGGCCAACGTCCTGACTTTC CASSGGWGSGANVLTF
TRBJ2-2 . . TRBV29-1 TGCAGCATTTACAGGACAGACACCGGGGAGCTGTTTTTT CSIYRTDTGELFF
TRBJ2-4 . . TRBV27 TGTGCCAGCAGGGACATAAGACTAGCCAAAAACATTCAGTACTTC CASRDIRLAKNIQYF
TRBJ2-2 . TRBD2 TRBV9 TGTGCCAGCAGCGCCGTAGCGGGGGTGGGCACCGGGGAGCTGTTTTTT CASSAVAGVGTGELFF
TRBJ2-7 . TRBD2 TRBV11-2 TGTGCCAGCAGCTTAAGTTCCTGGGCAGGCGGGGGGGCTTCCTACGAGCAGTACTTC CASSLSSWAGGGASYEQYF
TRBJ2-5 . . TRBV11-2 TGTGCCAGCAGCTTACGTGGACTGGAGCAAGAGACCCAGTACTTC CASSLRGLEQETQYF
TRBJ2-5 . . TRBV10-3 TGTGCCATCAGTGAGTCCGTCCAAGAGACCCAGTACTTC CAISESVQETQYF
TRBJ2-3 . . TRBV12-5 TGTGCTAGTGGTTTAACAGGGTTGGGAACAGATACGCAGTATTTT CASGLTGLGTDTQYF
TRBJ2-1 few . TRBV29-1 TGCAGCGTTGGTACCGGGAGACTCAATGAGCAGTTCTTC CSVGTGRLNEQFF
TRBJ1-1 . . TRBV5-1 TGCGCCAGCAGCTGGAGTGAGAACACTGAAGCTTTCTTT CASSWSENTEAFF
TRBJ1-1 . . TRBV5-6 TGTGCCAGCAGCCCTAGACAGGACACTGAAGCTTTCTTT CASSPRQDTEAFF
TRBJ2-7 . . TRBV13 TGTGCCAGCAGCGCCTGGGAGCCATACGAGCAGTACTTC CASSAWEPYEQYF
TRBJ2-7 . TRBD2 TRBV9 TGTGCCAGCAGCCTTCGGGGGGGAGAGCAGTACTTC CASSLRGGEQYF
TRBJ2-2 few . TRBV14 TGTGCCAGCAGCCGAACGAGCGGGGAGCTGTTTTTT CASSRTSGELFF
TRBJ2-1 . TRBD2 TRBV2 TGTGCCAGCATTAGGTTGCGAGGTAGCGGGGGGCCAAATGAGCAGTTCTTC CASIRLRGSGGPNEQFF
TRBJ2-7 . . TRBV21-1 TGTGCCAGCAGCAAAGTCGGGGGACTTCTCTCCTACGAGCAGTACTTC CASSKVGGLLSYEQYF
TRBJ1-4 . . TRBV11-2 TGTGCCAGCAGCGAACAGGCTAATAATGAAAAACTGTTTTTT CASSEQANNEKLFF
TRBJ2-7 . . TRBV4-1 TGCGCCAGCAGCCCAACAGGGACCTCCTACGAGCAGTACTTC CASSPTGTSYEQYF
TRBJ2-7 . TRBD1 TRBV5-1 TGCGCCAGCAGCTTGCGACAGGGGGGAAGCTCCTACGAGCAGTACTTC CASSLRQGGSSYEQYF
TRBJ2-7 . TRBD2 TRBV7-9 TGTGCCAGCAGCTCCAACTCCCCTAGGACTAGCGTCGCCTACGAGCAGTACTTC CASSSNSPRTSVAYEQYF
TRBJ2-2 . TRBD1 TRBV7-6 TGTGCCAGCAGCTTCGGGACAGGGATCACCGGGGAGCTGTTTTTT CASSFGTGITGELFF
TRBJ2-1 once TRBD2 TRBV5-6 TGTGCCAGCAGCTTTTTAAGCGGGAGGGCCTACAATGAGCAGTTCTTC CASSFLSGRAYNEQFF
TRBJ1-2 . . TRBV11-3 TGTGCCAGCAGCGCGGCGGGACTCACGGGGGGTTCCACCTTC CASSAAGLTGGSTF
TRBJ2-1 . TRBD2 TRBV4-1 TGCGCCAGCAGCTCTAGCGGGGTGGTGCAGTTCTTC CASSSSGVVQFF
TRBJ1-2 . . TRBV13 TGTGCCAGCAGTCTAACAGGGTTTCCCAACTATGGCTACACCTTC CASSLTGFPNYGYTF
TRBJ2-3 . . TRBV7-2 TGTGCCAGCAGCTTAACCGGGGGGCGTGGGGGCACGCAGTATTTT CASSLTGGRGGTQYF
TRBJ2-5 . TRBD2 TRBV6-5 TGTGCCAGCAGTCTAGCGGGAGCCCAAGAGACCCAGTACTTC CASSLAGAQETQYF
TRBJ1-6 . . TRBV11-2 TGTGCCAGCAGTCGGCGGCTGGGACAAGTCTATAATTCACCCCTCCACTTT CASSRRLGQVYNSPLHF
TRBJ2-5 . TRBD1 TRBV11-2 TGTGCCAGCAGCTTCGGGACAGGCGAACAAGAGACCCAGTACTTC CASSFGTGEQETQYF
TRBJ2-7 . TRBD2 TRBV6-6 TGTGCCAGCAGACTAGCGGGGCGATACGCCTACGAGCAGTACTTC CASRLAGRYAYEQYF
TRBJ2-1 . TRBD2 TRBV11-2 TGTGCCAGCAGCTCACCATCTAGCGGGAGTCCCTACAATGAGCAGTTCTTC CASSSPSSGSPYNEQFF
TRBJ2-3 few . TRBV11-2 TGTGCCAGCAGCCCCTTATCACACGGAGCTAGCACAGATACGCAGTATTTT CASSPLSHGASTDTQYF
TRBJ2-7 . TRBD1 TRBV7-2 TGTGCCAGCAGCTTGGATAGTGGGACAGGGTGGGACGAGCAGTACTTC CASSLDSGTGWDEQYF
TRBJ2-3 . . TRBV10-3 TGTGCCATCAGTGATCTAGGGGTAGATACGCAGTATTTT CAISDLGVDTQYF
TRBJ2-6 . . TRBV6-1 TGTGCCAGCATTGGGCGAGGGGGGGCCAACGTCCTGACTTTC CASIGRGGANVLTF
TRBJ2-3 . TRBD1 TRBV2 TGTGCCGGAGACTCGGGACAGTTTACAGATACGCAGTATTTT CAGDSGQFTDTQYF
TRBJ1-1 . . TRBV7-6 TGTGCCAGCAGCTTAGTACGACTTTCATATGCTACTGAAGCTTTCTTT CASSLVRLSYATEAFF
TRBJ2-1 once . TRBV7-9 TGTGCCAGCAGCTTACGACAGGCCTACAATGAGCAGTTCTTC CASSLRQAYNEQFF
TRBJ2-2 . . TRBV4-1 TGCGCCAGCAGTCCGACTCGATTTAAAGGTGCCGGGGAGCTGTTTTTT CASSPTRFKGAGELFF
TRBJ1-5 . . TRBV4-1 TGCGCCAGCAGCCAAGGCTATGCTCGGGGGAGCAATCAGCCCCAGCATTTT CASSQGYARGSNQPQHF
TRBJ2-7 few . TRBV7-9 TGTGCCAGCACCGAGATGAGGTCCTACGAGCAGTACTTC CASTEMRSYEQYF
TRBJ2-3 . . TRBV11-3 TGTGCCAGCAGCCCATTCCTGAGGGGCACAGATACGCAGTATTTT CASSPFLRGTDTQYF